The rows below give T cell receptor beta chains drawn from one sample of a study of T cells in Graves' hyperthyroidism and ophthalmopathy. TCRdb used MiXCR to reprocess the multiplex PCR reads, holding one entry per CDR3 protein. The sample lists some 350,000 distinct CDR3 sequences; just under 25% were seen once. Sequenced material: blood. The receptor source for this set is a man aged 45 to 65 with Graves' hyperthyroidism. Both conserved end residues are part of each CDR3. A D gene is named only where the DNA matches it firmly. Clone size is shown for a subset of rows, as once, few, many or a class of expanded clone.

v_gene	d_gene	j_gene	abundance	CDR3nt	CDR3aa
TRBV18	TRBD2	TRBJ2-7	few	TGTGCCAGCTCACCGGGAGGGTCGATCTACGAGCAGTACTTC	CASSPGGSIYEQYF
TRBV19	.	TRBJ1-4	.	TGTGCCAGTAGTAACCGGCCAAATGAAAAACTGTTTTTT	CASSNRPNEKLFF
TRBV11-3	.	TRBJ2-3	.	TGTGCCAGCAGCTCCGGGGCAGAATACACAGATACGCAGTATTTT	CASSSGAEYTDTQYF
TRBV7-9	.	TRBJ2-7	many	TGTGCCAGCAGTTATACGGGGAGCTCCTACGAGCAGTACTTC	CASSYTGSSYEQYF
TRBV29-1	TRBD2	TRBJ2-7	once	TGCAGCGTTGGTCTCTTGGGACTATCCTACGAGCAGTACTTC	CSVGLLGLSYEQYF
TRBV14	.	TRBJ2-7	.	TGTGCCAGCAGCCCTCCGGGACTCCGATTCTACGAGCAGTACTTC	CASSPPGLRFYEQYF
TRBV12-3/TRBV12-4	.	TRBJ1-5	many	TGTGCCAGCAGTTTAGCGCAGGGGTGGGAGCAGCCCCAGCATTTT	CASSLAQGWEQPQHF
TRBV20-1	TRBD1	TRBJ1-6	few	TGCAGTGCTAGAGAAAGCAGGGGGCGCGGTTCACCCCTCCACTTT	CSARESRGRGSPLHF
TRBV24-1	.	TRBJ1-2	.	TGTGCCACCTCGGAGGGATGGGGCGGCTACACCTTC	CATSEGWGGYTF
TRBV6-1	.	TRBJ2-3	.	TGTGCCAGCAGTCGACATATTGATACGCAGTATTTT	CASSRHIDTQYF
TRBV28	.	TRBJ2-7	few	TGTGCCAGCAGTTTGGCTCAGTCGGTTACCTACGAGCAGTACTTC	CASSLAQSVTYEQYF
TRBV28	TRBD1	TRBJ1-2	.	TGTGCCAGCAGCATGGACAGGTGGGATGGCTACACCTTC	CASSMDRWDGYTF
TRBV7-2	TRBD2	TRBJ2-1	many	TGTGCCAGCAGCTTATCCGGGGCCAGGGAGGGAAATGAGCAGTTCTTC	CASSLSGAREGNEQFF
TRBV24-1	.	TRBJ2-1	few	TGTGCCACCAGTGCAACCTTTACCGTAACAGGGAGCTCCTACAATGAGCAGTTCTTC	CATSATFTVTGSSYNEQFF
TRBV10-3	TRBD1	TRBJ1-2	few	TGTGCCACCTTCGTGACAGGGGACGGCTACACCTTC	CATFVTGDGYTF
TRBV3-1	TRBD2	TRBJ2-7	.	TGTGCCAGCAGCCAAGGGCGGGAGGCCTACGAGCAGTACTTC	CASSQGREAYEQYF
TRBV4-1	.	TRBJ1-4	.	TGCGCCAGCAGCCAAGGACAACTTGAAAAACTGTTTTTT	CASSQGQLEKLFF
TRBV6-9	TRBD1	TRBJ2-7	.	TGTGCCAGCAGTTTCTCTCTGCACCCGGGACAGGGGACAGGCGAGCAGTACTTC	CASSFSLHPGQGTGEQYF
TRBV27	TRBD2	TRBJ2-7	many	TGTGCCAGCAGTTTATGGCTAGCGGGGCCCTACGAGCAGTACTTC	CASSLWLAGPYEQYF
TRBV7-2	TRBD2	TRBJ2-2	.	TGTGCCAGCAGCCGTACTAGCGGGAGTCCCCCCGGGGAGCTGTTTTTT	CASSRTSGSPPGELFF
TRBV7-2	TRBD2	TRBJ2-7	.	TGTGCCAGCAGCTTAGCGGCGGGAGGGAGCCTCAGGCAGTACTTC	CASSLAAGGSLRQYF
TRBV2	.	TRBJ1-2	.	TGTGCCAGCAGTGGGGGCGGCAGGGTGAACTATGGCTACACCTTC	CASSGGGRVNYGYTF
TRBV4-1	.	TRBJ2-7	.	TGCGCCAGCAGCCACCGAGGGGGGAACGAGCAGTACTTC	CASSHRGGNEQYF
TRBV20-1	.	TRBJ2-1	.	TGCAGTGCTAGAGATTCTAGCGCGAGCTCCTACGATGAGCAGTTCTTC	CSARDSSASSYDEQFF
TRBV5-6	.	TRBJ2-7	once	TGTGCCAGCAGCTACTGGAATTCCTGGACCACCTACGAGCAGTACTTC	CASSYWNSWTTYEQYF
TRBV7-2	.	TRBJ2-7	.	TGTGCCAGCAGTGGCCACGGGGAAGCATACGAGCAGTACTTC	CASSGHGEAYEQYF
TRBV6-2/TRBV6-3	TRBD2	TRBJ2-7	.	TGTGCCAGCAGTTACACACCTTCCGGGACTAGCGGGACCTACGAGCAGTACTTC	CASSYTPSGTSGTYEQYF
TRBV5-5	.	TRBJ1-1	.	TGTGCCAGCAGCTTAGCGCGGCACACTGAAGCTTTCTTT	CASSLARHTEAFF
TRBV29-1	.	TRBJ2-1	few	TGCAGCGTTGAAAGGCCAAACAATGAGCAGTTCTTC	CSVERPNNEQFF
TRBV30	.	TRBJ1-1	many	TGTGCCTGGAGTCTACAGGGAAAGAAAGCTTTCTTT	CAWSLQGKKAFF
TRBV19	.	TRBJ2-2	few	TGTGCCAGTAGTATGAATGCGGCCGGGGAGCTGTTTTTT	CASSMNAAGELFF
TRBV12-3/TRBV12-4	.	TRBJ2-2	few	TGTGCCAGCAGCGGAGGGCCCACCGGGGAGCTGTTTTTT	CASSGGPTGELFF
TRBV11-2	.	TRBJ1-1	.	TGTGCCAGCAGCTTAGTAACCCATTATTCCCAGGACAGAAGGGTGAACACTGAAGCTTTCTTT	CASSLVTHYSQDRRVNTEAFF
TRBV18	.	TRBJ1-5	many	TGTGCCAGCTCACCGGCGGTGGCGGATCAGCCCCAGCATTTT	CASSPAVADQPQHF
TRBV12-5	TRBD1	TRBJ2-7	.	TGTGCTAGTGGGGGGACAGGGCAGGAGCAGTACTTC	CASGGTGQEQYF
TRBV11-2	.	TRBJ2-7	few	TGTGCCAGCAGCTTAGGAACTCTAGACTACGAGCAGTACTTC	CASSLGTLDYEQYF
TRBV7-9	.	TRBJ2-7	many	TGTGCCAGCAGCTTAATCGTCGCCGGGGTGTTAAACGAGCAGTACTTC	CASSLIVAGVLNEQYF
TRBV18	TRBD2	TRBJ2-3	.	TGTGCCAGCTCATCCTTAGCGGGAGGGACCACGGATACGCAGTATTTT	CASSSLAGGTTDTQYF